This TCR beta chain was captured by sequencing in a study of OX40 agonist ivuxolimab in advanced cancers. Study at large: Treatment of patients was with ivuxolimab, an agonistic anti-OX40 (CD134) antibody. Aged roughly 23 to 80 with a mean of 60 years, they were around 79% male. General study points: Expanded peripheral T cell antigen specificity was not determined.

This clone has ten or more counts. Its antigen remains unidentified. The germline V gene encodes CDR1 SEHNR and CDR2 FQNEAQ (reference sequence). This CDR3 region has 15 residues. Trimming shortened V by 1 base and J by 4 bases, and 13 bases separated the two germline ends. This table comes from immunoSEQ multiplex PCR, and its TCRdb copy is limited to in-frame clones, with some not included. The sample lists 20,000 to 25,000 clones, about 86% occurring once. The chain has TRBV7-9 and TRBJ1-2; unclear D gene. The sequenced sample was CD4+ or CD8+ T cells sorted from blood, obtained in a trial of the OX40 agonist ivuxolimab. The clonotype was recovered from an adult with an advanced solid tumor such as melanoma, head and neck, liver or kidney cancer. DNA of the CDR3: TGTGCCAGCAGCTTAGGGGTCACGCCGGCCTATGGCTACACCTTC. Its protein is CASSLGVTPAYGYTF.